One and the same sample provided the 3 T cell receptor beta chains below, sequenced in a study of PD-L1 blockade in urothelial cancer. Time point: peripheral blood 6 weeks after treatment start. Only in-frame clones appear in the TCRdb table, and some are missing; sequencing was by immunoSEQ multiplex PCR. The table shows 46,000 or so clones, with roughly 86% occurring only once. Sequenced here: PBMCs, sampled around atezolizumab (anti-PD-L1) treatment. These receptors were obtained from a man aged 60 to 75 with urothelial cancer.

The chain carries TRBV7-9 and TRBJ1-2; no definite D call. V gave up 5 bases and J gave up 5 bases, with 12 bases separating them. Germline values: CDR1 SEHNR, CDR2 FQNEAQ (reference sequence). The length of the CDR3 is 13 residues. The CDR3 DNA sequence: TGTGCCAGCAGCCAGCCCCAGGAATATGGCTACACCTTC. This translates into CASSQPQEYGYTF. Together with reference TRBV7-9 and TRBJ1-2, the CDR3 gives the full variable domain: DTGVSQNPRHKITKRGQNVTFRCDPISEHNRLYWYRQTLGQGPEFLTYFQNEAQLEKSRLLSDRFSAERPKGSFSTLEIQRTEQGDSAMYLCASSQPQEYGYTFGSGTRLTVV.

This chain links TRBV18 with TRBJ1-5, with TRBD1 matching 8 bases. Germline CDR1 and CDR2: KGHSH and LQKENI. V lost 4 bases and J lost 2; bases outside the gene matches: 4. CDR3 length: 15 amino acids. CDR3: CASSRGTGGNQPQHF. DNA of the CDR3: TGTGCCAGCTCACGGGGGACAGGAGGCAATCAGCCCCAGCATTTT.

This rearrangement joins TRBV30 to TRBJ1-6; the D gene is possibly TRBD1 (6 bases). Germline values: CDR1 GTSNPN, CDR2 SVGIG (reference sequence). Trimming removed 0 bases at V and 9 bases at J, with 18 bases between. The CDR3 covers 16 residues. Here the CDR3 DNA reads TGTGCCTGGAGTGTAAGGGGGGGCATAGGCGTTTCACCCCTCCACTTT. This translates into CAWSVRGGIGVSPLHF.